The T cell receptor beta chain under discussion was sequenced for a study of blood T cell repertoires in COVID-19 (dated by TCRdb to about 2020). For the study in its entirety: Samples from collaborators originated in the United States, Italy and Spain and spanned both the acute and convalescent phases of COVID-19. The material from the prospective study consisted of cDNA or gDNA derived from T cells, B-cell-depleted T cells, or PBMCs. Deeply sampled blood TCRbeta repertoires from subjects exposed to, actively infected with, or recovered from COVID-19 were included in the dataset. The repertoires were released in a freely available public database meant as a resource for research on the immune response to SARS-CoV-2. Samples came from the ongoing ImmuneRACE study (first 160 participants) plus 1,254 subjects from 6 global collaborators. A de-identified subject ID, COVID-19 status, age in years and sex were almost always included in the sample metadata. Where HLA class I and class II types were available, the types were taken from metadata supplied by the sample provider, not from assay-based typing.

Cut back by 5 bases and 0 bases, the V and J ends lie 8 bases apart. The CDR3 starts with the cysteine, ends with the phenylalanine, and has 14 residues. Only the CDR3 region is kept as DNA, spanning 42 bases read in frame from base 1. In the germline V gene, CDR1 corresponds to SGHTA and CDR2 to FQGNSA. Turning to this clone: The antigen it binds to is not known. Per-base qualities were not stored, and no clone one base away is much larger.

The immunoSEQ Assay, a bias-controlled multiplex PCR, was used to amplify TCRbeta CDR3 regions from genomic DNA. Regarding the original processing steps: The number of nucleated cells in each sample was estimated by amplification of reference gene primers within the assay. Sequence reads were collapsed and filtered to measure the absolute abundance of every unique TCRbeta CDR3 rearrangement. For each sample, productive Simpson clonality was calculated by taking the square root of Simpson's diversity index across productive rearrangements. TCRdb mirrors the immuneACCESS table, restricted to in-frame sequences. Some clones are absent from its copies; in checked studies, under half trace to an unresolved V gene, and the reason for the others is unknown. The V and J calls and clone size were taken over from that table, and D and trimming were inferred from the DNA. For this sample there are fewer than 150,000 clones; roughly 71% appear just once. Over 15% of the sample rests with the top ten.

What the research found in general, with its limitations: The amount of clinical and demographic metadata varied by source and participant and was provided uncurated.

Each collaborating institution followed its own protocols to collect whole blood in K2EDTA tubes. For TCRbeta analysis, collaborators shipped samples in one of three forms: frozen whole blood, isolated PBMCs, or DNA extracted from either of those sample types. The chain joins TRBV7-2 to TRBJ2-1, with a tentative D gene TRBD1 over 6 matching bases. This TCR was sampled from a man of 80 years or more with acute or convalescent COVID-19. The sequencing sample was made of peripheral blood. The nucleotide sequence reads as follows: TGTGCCAGCAGCCCAGGGGCCTCCTACAATGAGCAGTTCTTC. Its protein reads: CASSPGASYNEQFF. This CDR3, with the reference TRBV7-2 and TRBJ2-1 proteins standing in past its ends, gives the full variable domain GAGVSQSPSNKVTEKGKDVELRCDPISGHTALYWYRQSLGQGLEFLIYFQGNSAPDKSGLPSDRFSAERTGGSVSTLTIQRTQQEDSAVYLCASSPGASYNEQFFGPGTRLTVL.